This TCR beta chain was recorded in a study of blood T cell repertoires in COVID-19. Across the whole study: Sites across the United States, Italy and Spain contributed samples from acute and convalescent COVID-19. The cDNA or gDNA used as material had been derived from T cells, B-cell-depleted T cells, or PBMCs.

CDR3 length equals 15 residues. CDR1 and CDR2 from the germline V gene are GTSNPN and SVGIG (reference sequence). V was shortened by 7 bases and J by 5 bases, with 20 bases between the two germline ends. Under the authors' procedure: Nucleated cell counts were estimated from reference gene primer amplification. Sequenced by immunoSEQ multiplex PCR; TCRdb stores in-frame clones only, minus some. That table gives V, J and clone size, and the DNA gave D and trimming. The sample shows 95,000 to 150,000 clones, about four fifths of them seen only once. Sequences were obtained from peripheral blood. The source of this sequence is a man aged 40-50 years with active or convalescent COVID-19. V usage is TRBV30 and J usage is TRBJ2-2, with D perhaps TRBD2 (6 bases). CDR3 bases: TGTGCCTCGGACCTGTCACTAGCCGAAACCGGGGAGCTGTTTTTT. It is translated as CASDLSLAETGELFF. Full variable domain (remainder filled in from reference TRBV30 and TRBJ2-2): SQTIHQWPATLVQPVGSPLSLECTVEGTSNPNLYWYRQAAGRGLQLLFYSVGIGQISSEVPQNLSASRPQDRQFILSSKKLLLSDSGFYLCASDLSLAETGELFFGEGSRLTVL.